These 21 T cell receptor beta chains were all obtained from the same sample, sequenced in a study of T cells in localized non-small cell lung cancer. Sequencing was performed with immunoSEQ multiplex PCR; in TCRdb, only in-frame clones are kept and a portion is missing. The repertoire holds around 21,000 clones, with 83% as singletons. The sample was peripheral blood, taken before any cancer treatment. All receptors derive from a man aged 40 to 70 with stage I lung adenocarcinoma.

The J gene is TRBJ2-3, the V gene TRBV7-9; D is unresolved. The germline V gene has CDR1 SEHNR and CDR2 FQNEAQ (reference sequence). Trimming left V 5 bases short and J 7 bases short, with 13 bases between. CDR3 length: 13 residues. In nucleotides, the CDR3 is TGTGCCAGCAGCCCCCCCCCAATCCATACGCAGTATTTT. Its protein is CASSPPPIHTQYF. Together with reference TRBV7-9 and TRBJ2-3, the CDR3 gives the full variable domain: DTGVSQNPRHKITKRGQNVTFRCDPISEHNRLYWYRQTLGQGPEFLTYFQNEAQLEKSRLLSDRFSAERPKGSFSTLEIQRTEQGDSAMYLCASSPPPIHTQYFGPGTRLTVL.

The chain employs TRBV7-9 and TRBJ1-4; 7 bases agree with TRBD1. The V gene's germline CDR1 is SEHNR and CDR2 FQNEAQ (reference sequence). The V gene end was trimmed by 5 bases and the J gene end by 8 bases; junction bases not matched to a gene: 17. This CDR3 is built from 17 residues. The CDR3 DNA sequence: TGTGCCAGCAGCCAAACCCTTTTAGGGGGCGGTCGGGAAAAACTGTTTTTT. Translation: CASSQTLLGGGREKLFF.

This clone was picked up one time. This chain joins TRBV4-2 and TRBJ2-6; 8 bases match TRBD1. The CDR3 has 18 residues. J was trimmed by 0 bases and V by 3 bases; bases with no gene match: 7. The germline V gene encodes CDR1 LGHNA and CDR2 YNFKEQ. CDR3 DNA: TGTGCCAGCAGCCAGGGGACAGGTTCCTACTCTGGGGCCAACGTCCTGACTTTC. Amino acid sequence: CASSQGTGSYSGANVLTF.

The chain recombines TRBV10-3 with TRBJ2-3; 10 bases are shared with TRBD2. Germline V gene data show CDR1 as ENHRY and CDR2 as SYGVKD. Trimming at V came to 5 bases and at J to 0 bases, leaving 11 bases not matched to a gene. The CDR3 runs 18 residues. CDR3 region: CAISSGTSESLSTDTQYF. The CDR3 bases are TGTGCCATCAGTTCCGGGACTAGCGAGTCGCTTAGCACAGATACGCAGTATTTT.

The chain uses TRBV11-1 and TRBJ2-7; no firm D call. The CDR3 loop spans 12 amino acids. Per germline, CDR1 SGHAT and CDR2 FQDESV (reference sequence). V was shortened by 0 bases and J by 4 bases, with 4 bases between the two germline ends. The CDR3 region has the DNA TGTGCCAGCAGCTTAGCGGGGTACGAGCAGTACTTC. Its translation: CASSLAGYEQYF.

The rearrangement joins TRBV2 to TRBJ1-4, with TRBD1 as a possible D gene (5 bases). This CDR3 spans 14 amino acids. Germline V gene lookup returns CDR1 SNHLY and CDR2 FYNNEI. V dropped 1 base and J dropped 6 bases, with 9 bases sitting between them. CDR3 sequence (DNA): TGTGCCAGCAGTGAAGTGGGAGGGGATGAAAAACTGTTTTTT. Its translation: CASSEVGGDEKLFF.

The rearrangement links TRBV28 to TRBJ2-7, with 10 bases identical to TRBD1. Germline values: CDR1 MDHEN, CDR2 SYDVKM. Losses at the gene ends were 7 bases for V and 2 bases for J; bases not matched to a gene: 11. The CDR3 is 16 residues long. CDR3 sequence reads: CASTGQGFFEAYEQYF. The CDR3 nucleotides read TGTGCCAGCACGGGACAGGGGTTTTTCGAGGCCTACGAGCAGTACTTC. The whole variable domain, remainder taken from reference TRBV28 and TRBJ2-7, is DVKVTQSSRYLVKRTGEKVFLECVQDMDHENMFWYRQDPGLGLRLIYFSYDVKMKEKGDIPEGYSVSREKKERFSLILESASTNQTSMYLCASTGQGFFEAYEQYFGPGTRLTVT.

The rearrangement uses TRBV14 and TRBJ1-2; D not resolved. This CDR3 region has 13 residues. V was shortened by 3 bases and J by 8 bases, with 13 bases between the two germline ends. Germline V gene data show CDR1 as SGHDN and CDR2 as FVKESK. The CDR3 here is CASSQRSSSGYTF. CDR3 DNA sequence: TGTGCCAGCAGCCAGAGGAGTTCTTCAGGCTACACCTTC. Together with reference TRBV14 and TRBJ1-2, the CDR3 gives the full variable domain: EAGVTQFPSHSVIEKGQTVTLRCDPISGHDNLYWYRRVMGKEIKFLLHFVKESKQDESGMPNNRFLAERTGGTYSTLKVQPAELEDSGVYFCASSQRSSSGYTFGSGTRLTVV.

The chain joins TRBV27 to TRBJ2-1; the D gene is possibly TRBD2 (5 bases). Germline lookup yields CDR1 MNHEY and CDR2 SMNVEV (reference sequence). The CDR3 consists of 12 residues. V was trimmed by 5 bases and J by 7 bases, leaving 9 bases between them. The CDR3 sequence is CASSPTGNEQFF. In nucleotides, the CDR3 is TGTGCCAGCAGTCCCACGGGGAATGAGCAGTTCTTC.

This rearrangement joins TRBV2 to TRBJ2-1; tentatively, D is TRBD1 (6 bases). V gave up 6 bases and J gave up 3 bases, with 12 bases separating them. Germline CDR1 reads SNHLY; CDR2 reads FYNNEI. The CDR3 is 14 residues long. The DNA of the CDR3 is TGTGCCAGCAGCCTACAGGGAATCTACAATGAGCAGTTCTTC. Translating gives CASSLQGIYNEQFF.

The rearrangement uses TRBV7-8 and TRBJ2-5; 9 nucleotides line up with TRBD1. In germline, CDR1 is SGHVS, CDR2 FQNEAQ. CDR3 length: 15 amino acids. Trimming at V came to 6 bases and at J to 4 bases, leaving 9 bases not matched to a gene. The CDR3 reads CASRSGQGRGETQYF. As DNA, the CDR3 is TGTGCCAGCAGATCTGGACAGGGGAGAGGAGAGACCCAGTACTTC. The full variable domain, rest sourced from reference TRBV7-8 and TRBJ2-5, is GAGVSQSPRYKVAKRGQDVALRCDPISGHVSLFWYQQALGQGPEFLTYFQNEAQLDKSGLPSDRFFAERPEGSVSTLKIQRTQQEDSAVYLCASRSGQGRGETQYFGPGTRLLVL.

The chain uses TRBV7-8 and TRBJ1-1, with a tentative D call TRBD1 (5 bases). Trimming left V 0 bases short and J 6 bases short, with 17 bases between. The CDR3 loop spans 16 amino acids. The germline gives CDR1 SGHVS, CDR2 FQNEAQ. CDR3 protein: CASSLAPQGRTPEAFF. CDR3 DNA: TGTGCCAGCAGCTTAGCGCCCCAGGGTAGGACGCCTGAAGCTTTCTTT.

The gene calls are TRBV11-3 and TRBJ2-1; 9 bases are shared with TRBD2. Germline V CDR1 and CDR2: SGHNT, YENEEA. The CDR3 sequence is 16 residues long. Losses at the gene ends were 3 bases for V and 9 bases for J; bases not matched to a gene: 12. The CDR3 DNA reads as TGTGCCAGCAGCTTTCGGTCTGCGGGAGGGCCCGGTGAGCAGTTCTTC. Its translation is CASSFRSAGGPGEQFF.

This chain joins TRBV27 and TRBJ2-3, with 8 bases fitting TRBD1. The ends lost 1 base at V and 0 bases at J; junction bases unmatched: 6. Germline loops: CDR1 MNHEY, CDR2 SMNVEV (reference sequence). The CDR3 loop spans 17 amino acids. DNA of the CDR3: TGTGCCAGCAGTTTATGGCAGGGGGCCCCTAGCACAGATACGCAGTATTTT. Encoded protein: CASSLWQGAPSTDTQYF.

This clone was observed a few times. The chain uses TRBV4-1 and TRBJ1-2; 8 bases map to TRBD1. This CDR3 is built from 15 residues. The trim removed 2 bases at V and 7 bases at J, leaving 9 bases unmatched. The germline V gene has CDR1 MGHRA and CDR2 YSYEKL. The CDR3 nucleotides read TGCGCCAGCAGCCAAACCCTAGGACAGGGTGGTGGCTACACCTTC. Its translation is CASSQTLGQGGGYTF.

The sample holds one count of this clone. The gene calls are TRBV4-1 and TRBJ2-3, with D perhaps assigned TRBD1 or TRBD2 (6 bases each). V lost 3 bases to trimming and J lost 2 bases, with 9 bases between them. Germline assignment: CDR1 MGHRA and CDR2 YSYEKL. There are 14 residues in the CDR3. CDR3 region: CASSQGGITDTQYF. For the CDR3, the DNA is TGCGCCAGCAGCCAGGGGGGCATCACAGATACGCAGTATTTT.

J is TRBJ2-7 and V is TRBV7-3; D possibly corresponds to TRBD1 (5 bases). V was trimmed by 5 bases and J by 0 bases, leaving 8 bases between them. CDR1 SGHTA and CDR2 FQGTGA come from the germline V gene. The CDR3 contains 13 residues. CDR3 loop: CASSPDISYEQYF. The CDR3 bases are TGTGCCAGCAGCCCGGACATCTCCTACGAGCAGTACTTC.

The gene calls are TRBV5-4 and TRBJ2-2; possible D gene TRBD2, 6 bases. Germline lookup yields CDR1 SGHNT and CDR2 YYREEE (reference sequence). The CDR3 consists of 15 residues. V shed 1 base and J shed 2 bases, with 9 bases lying between them. For the CDR3, the DNA is TGTGCCAGCAGCTTGAAGGCGGGAAACACCGGGGAGCTGTTTTTT. Translated: CASSLKAGNTGELFF. Using reference TRBV5-4 and TRBJ2-2 for the parts outside the CDR3, the full variable domain is ETGVTQSPTHLIKTRGQQVTLRCSSQSGHNTVSWYQQALGQGPQFIFQYYREEENGRGNFPPRFSGLQFPNYSSELNVNALELDDSALYLCASSLKAGNTGELFFGEGSRLTVL.

The V call is TRBV27, the J call TRBJ2-2; perhaps TRBD2 as D (5 bases). Trimming left V 6 bases short and J 6 bases short, with 14 bases between. CDR3 length: 14 amino acids. CDR1 and CDR2 (germline): MNHEY, SMNVEV (reference sequence). The CDR3 here is CASSLRETAGELFF. The CDR3 DNA follows: TGTGCCAGCAGCCTGAGGGAGACCGCCGGGGAGCTGTTTTTT.

The chain uses TRBV5-1 and TRBJ2-7; the D gene is possibly TRBD1 (6 bases). The ends were cut back, 2 bases at V and 5 bases at J, with 14 bases in the middle. Germline values: CDR1 SGHRS, CDR2 YFSETQ. This CDR3 is built from 14 residues. CDR3 sequence reads: CASSFRGSPHEQYF. The CDR3 DNA reads TGCGCCAGCAGCTTCAGGGGCTCTCCCCACGAGCAGTACTTC. Using reference TRBV5-1 and TRBJ2-7 for the parts outside the CDR3, the full variable domain is KAGVTQTPRYLIKTRGQQVTLSCSPISGHRSVSWYQQTPGQGLQFLFEYFSETQRNKGNFPGRFSGRQFSNSRSEMNVSTLELGDSALYLCASSFRGSPHEQYFGPGTRLTVT.

This clone was found once. The chain is built from TRBV7-2 and TRBJ2-3; 16 bases are a match to TRBD2. Germline loops: CDR1 SGHTA, CDR2 FQGNSA. The junction had 3 bases not matched to a gene; V was cut back by 4 bases and J by 5 bases. The CDR3 is made up of 16 amino acids. The DNA for the CDR3 is TGTGCCAGCAGCTCGGGACTAGCGGGAGGGCGAGATACGCAGTATTTT. Its protein product is CASSSGLAGGRDTQYF. The variable domain in full, completed from reference TRBV7-2 and TRBJ2-3, reads GAGVSQSPSNKVTEKGKDVELRCDPISGHTALYWYRQSLGQGLEFLIYFQGNSAPDKSGLPSDRFSAERTGGSVSTLTIQRTQQEDSAVYLCASSSGLAGGRDTQYFGPGTRLTVL.